This T cell receptor (beta chain) emerged from a study of blood T cell repertoires in COVID-19. Overall study: Specimens from acute and convalescent COVID-19 originated in the United States, Italy and Spain. Sample material is recorded as cDNA or gDNA derived from T cells, B-cell-depleted T cells, or PBMCs.

In the original processing: The assay estimated nucleated cells by amplifying reference gene primers. Repertoires were generated with immunoSEQ multiplex PCR, while TCRdb's copy carries only in-frame clones and drops some. The V and J calls and clone size are taken from that table; D and trimming were inferred from the DNA. The data show roughly 18,000 clones, 80% to 90% seen once. V dropped 7 bases and J dropped 5 bases, with 8 bases sitting between them. This CDR3 contains 12 residues. The germline V gene has CDR1 SNHLY and CDR2 FYNNEI. This rearrangement joins TRBV2 to TRBJ1-4; D might be TRBD1 (5 bases). This sequence originates from a woman aged 55-69 years with active COVID-19. Sequenced sample: peripheral blood. The CDR3 DNA is TGTGCCAGCAAACGGGGGAATGAAAAACTGTTTTTT. Amino acid sequence: CASKRGNEKLFF.